The T cell receptor (beta chain) described here comes from a study of cytomegalovirus exposure and HLA in healthy donors. Broader study findings: In vitro testing confirmed a few CMV-associated chains as specific for CMV antigens.

This CDR3 contains 13 residues. The V end was cut by 0 bases, the J end by 3 bases, with 6 bases between. CDR1 is SGDLS, CDR2 YYNGEE, per germline. About this clone: The antigen remains unidentified.

Primers included in the PCR were 60 Vbeta and 13 Jbeta primers. The repertoire was sequenced with immunoSEQ multiplex PCR; TCRdb's copy has only in-frame clones and lacks some. The table records roughly 140,000 clones, roughly 75% of them present only once. This sequence joins TRBV9 and TRBJ1-1; D is unresolved. What was sequenced was PBMCs. This TCR was recovered from a man in his forties in good health and CMV-seropositive. This chain's CDR3 is CASSVERDTEAFF. In DNA form, the CDR3 reads TGTGCCAGCAGCGTAGAGAGAGACACTGAAGCTTTCTTT.